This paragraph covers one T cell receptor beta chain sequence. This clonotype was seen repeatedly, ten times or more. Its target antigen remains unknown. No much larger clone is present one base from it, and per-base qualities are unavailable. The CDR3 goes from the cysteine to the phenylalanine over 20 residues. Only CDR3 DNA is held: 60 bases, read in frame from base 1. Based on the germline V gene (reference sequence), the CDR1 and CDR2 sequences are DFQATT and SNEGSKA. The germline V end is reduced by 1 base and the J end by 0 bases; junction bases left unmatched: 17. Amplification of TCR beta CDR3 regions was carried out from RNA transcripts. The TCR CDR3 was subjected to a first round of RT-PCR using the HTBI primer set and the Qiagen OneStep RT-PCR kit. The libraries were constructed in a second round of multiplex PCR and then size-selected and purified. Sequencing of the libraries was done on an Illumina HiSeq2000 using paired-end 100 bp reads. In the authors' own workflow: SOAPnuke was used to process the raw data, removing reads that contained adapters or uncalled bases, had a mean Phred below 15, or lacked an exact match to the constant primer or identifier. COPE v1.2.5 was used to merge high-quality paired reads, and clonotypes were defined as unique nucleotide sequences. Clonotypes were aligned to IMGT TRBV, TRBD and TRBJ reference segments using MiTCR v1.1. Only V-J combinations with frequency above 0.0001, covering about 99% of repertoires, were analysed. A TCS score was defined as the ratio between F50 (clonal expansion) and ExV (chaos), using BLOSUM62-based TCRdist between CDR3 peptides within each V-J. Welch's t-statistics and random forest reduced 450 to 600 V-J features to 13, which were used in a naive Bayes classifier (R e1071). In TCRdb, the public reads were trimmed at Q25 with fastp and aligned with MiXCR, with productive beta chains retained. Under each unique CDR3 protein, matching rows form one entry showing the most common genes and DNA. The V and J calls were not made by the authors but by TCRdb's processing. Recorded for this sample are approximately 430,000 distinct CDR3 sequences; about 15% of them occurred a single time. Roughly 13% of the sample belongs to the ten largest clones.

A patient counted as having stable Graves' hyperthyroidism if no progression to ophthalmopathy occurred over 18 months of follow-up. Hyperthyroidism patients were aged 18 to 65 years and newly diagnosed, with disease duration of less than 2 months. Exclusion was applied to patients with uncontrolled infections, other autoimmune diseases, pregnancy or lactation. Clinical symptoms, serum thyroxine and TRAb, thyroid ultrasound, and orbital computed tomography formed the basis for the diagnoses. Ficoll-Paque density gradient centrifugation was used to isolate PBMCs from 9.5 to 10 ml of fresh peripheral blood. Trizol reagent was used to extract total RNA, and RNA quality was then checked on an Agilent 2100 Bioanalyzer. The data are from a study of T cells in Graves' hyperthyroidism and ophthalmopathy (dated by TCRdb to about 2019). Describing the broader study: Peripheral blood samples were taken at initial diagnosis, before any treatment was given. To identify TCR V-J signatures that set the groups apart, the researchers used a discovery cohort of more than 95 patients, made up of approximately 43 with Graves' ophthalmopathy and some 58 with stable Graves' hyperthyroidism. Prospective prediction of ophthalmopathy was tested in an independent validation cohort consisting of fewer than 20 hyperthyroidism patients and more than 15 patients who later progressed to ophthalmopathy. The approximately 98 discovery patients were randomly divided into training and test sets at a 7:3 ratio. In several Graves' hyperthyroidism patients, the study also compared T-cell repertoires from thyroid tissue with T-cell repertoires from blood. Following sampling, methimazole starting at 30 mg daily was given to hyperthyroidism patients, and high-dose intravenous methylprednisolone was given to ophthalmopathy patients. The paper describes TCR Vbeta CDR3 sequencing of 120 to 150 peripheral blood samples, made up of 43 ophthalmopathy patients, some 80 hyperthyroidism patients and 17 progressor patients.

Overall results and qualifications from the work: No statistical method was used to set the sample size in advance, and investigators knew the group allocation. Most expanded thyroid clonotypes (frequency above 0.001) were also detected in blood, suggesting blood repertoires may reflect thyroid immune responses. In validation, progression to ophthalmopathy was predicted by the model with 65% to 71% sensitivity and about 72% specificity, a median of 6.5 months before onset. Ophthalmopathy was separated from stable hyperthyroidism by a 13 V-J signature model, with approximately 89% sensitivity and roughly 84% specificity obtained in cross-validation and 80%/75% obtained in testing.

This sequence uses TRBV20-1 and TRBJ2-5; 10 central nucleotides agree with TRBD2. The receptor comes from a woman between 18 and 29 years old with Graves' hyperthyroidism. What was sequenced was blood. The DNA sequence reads TGCAGTGCTAGAGTCGGTGGTACAGCGGGAGGGCCGTGGTACCAAGAGACCCAGTACTTC. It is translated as CSARVGGTAGGPWYQETQYF.